These 31 T cell receptor beta chains came from one sample sequenced in a study of sequential checkpoint blockade in melanoma. TCRdb's copy holds only in-frame clones and misses some; the assay was immunoSEQ multiplex PCR. This sample has approximately 20,000 clones, with 65% to 85% found just once. This sample's treatment: randomized to nivolumab then ipilimumab (arm A) or the reverse (arm B). The material sequenced was tumor tissue (inferred from file names), taken from a patient given nivolumab and ipilimumab in sequence. The receptors stem from a human donor with melanoma.

V usage is TRBV12-1 and J usage is TRBJ2-2; TRBD2, the table's D call, was not compared with the DNA. TRBV12-1 is described as a pseudogene. This CDR3 is 21 amino acids long. The CDR3: CASSFLPTGPLSGSATGELFF. CDR3 in DNA: TGTGCCAGCAGCTTTCTCCCCACCGGACCACTCTCGGGATCGGCCACCGGGGAGCTGTTTTTT.

This clone has just a few counts. The chain employs TRBV30 and TRBJ2-3; tentatively, D is TRBD2 (6 bases). V shed 4 bases and J shed 3 bases, with 14 bases lying between them. CDR1 is GTSNPN and CDR2 is SVGIG in the germline V gene (reference sequence). The CDR3 is made up of 14 amino acids. In DNA form, the CDR3 reads TGTGCCTGGAACTTGGGGGGACGGACAGATACGCAGTATTTT. Translating gives CAWNLGGRTDTQYF.

The rearrangement joins TRBV19 to TRBJ2-7; tentative D call: TRBD2 (6 bases). Germline CDR1 reads LNHDA; CDR2 reads SQIVND (reference sequence). This CDR3 has 12 amino acids. Between the trimmed V and J ends, which lost 3 bases and 7 bases, there was a span of 10 bases. In DNA, the CDR3 is TGTGCCAGTAGTATGGGGGGTCGGGAGCAGTACTTC. Protein product: CASSMGGREQYF.

V gene TRBV30 combines with J gene TRBJ2-6; D is ambiguous. The CDR3 length is 14 residues. Trimming cost V 1 base and J 1 base, with 5 bases left between them. Germline V gene lookup returns CDR1 GTSNPN and CDR2 SVGIG (reference sequence). The CDR3 region is CAWSDWSGANVLTF. The CDR3 DNA follows: TGTGCCTGGAGTGACTGGTCTGGGGCCAACGTCCTGACTTTC.

The chain is built from TRBV7-2 and TRBJ2-3; TRBD1 or TRBD2 may be the D gene (5 bases each). V was clipped by 3 bases and J by 6 bases, with 10 bases between them. The CDR3 is 13 amino acids. Germline V lookup: CDR1 SGHTA, CDR2 FQGNSA. The CDR3 sequence is CASSFGTADTQYF. Written as DNA, the CDR3 is TGTGCCAGCAGCTTTGGGACGGCCGATACGCAGTATTTT.

The rearrangement links TRBV10-2 to TRBJ2-7, with TRBD2 identical over 12 bases. The V and J ends lost 1 base and 7 bases, in that order; junction bases with no gene match: 8. This CDR3 is 16 amino acids long. From germline, CDR1 is WSHSY and CDR2 SAAADI. CDR3 residues: CASSELSTSGSGEQYF. CDR3 nucleotides: TGCGCCAGCAGTGAGTTGTCGACTAGCGGGAGTGGTGAGCAGTACTTC.

The rearrangement joins TRBV19 to TRBJ1-1; no definite D call. The CDR3 contains 14 residues. V lost 0 bases and J lost 0, with 5 bases in between. Germline-derived CDR1 and CDR2 are LNHDA and SQIVND (reference sequence). DNA of the CDR3: TGTGCCAGTAGTATAGACCCAGTGAACACTGAAGCTTTCTTT. The encoded protein is CASSIDPVNTEAFF.

This chain joins TRBV14 and TRBJ1-1, with D possibly TRBD1 on 6 matching bases. The CDR3 loop spans 15 amino acids. With 8 bases removed from V and 0 bases from J, the gap between germline ends came to 16 bases. CDR1 SGHDN and CDR2 FVKESK come from the germline V gene. The CDR3: CASPGGAHMNTEAFF. For the CDR3, the DNA is TGTGCCAGCCCCGGGGGGGCCCATATGAACACTGAAGCTTTCTTT.

V and J are TRBV7-7 and TRBJ2-1; D perhaps matches TRBD2 (6 bases). Germline loops: CDR1 SSHAT, CDR2 FNYEAQ (reference sequence). Trimming took off 3 bases at V and 5 bases at J, with 11 bases between the two ends. This CDR3 is 14 amino acids long. The CDR3 reads CASSFGTGHNEQFF. In DNA, the CDR3 is TGTGCCAGCAGCTTCGGGACTGGTCACAATGAGCAGTTCTTC.

This clone has a handful of counts. The J gene is TRBJ1-5, the V gene TRBV18, with TRBD1 matching 7 bases. The CDR3 runs to 14 residues. Unmatched junction bases numbered 1, after V lost 4 bases and J lost 1 base. The germline CDR1 and CDR2 sequences are KGHSH and LQKENI. CDR3 DNA: TGTGCCAGCTCACAGGGGGCCAGCAATCAGCCCCAGCATTTT. Translated, it gives CASSQGASNQPQHF.

This chain links TRBV5-1 with TRBJ2-7; no clear D gene. From germline, CDR1 is SGHRS and CDR2 YFSETQ. The CDR3 length is 16 residues. V was pared by 4 bases and J by 5 bases, with 22 bases between. Here the CDR3 reads CASSLASGRILDEQYF. The CDR3 region has the DNA TGCGCCAGCAGCCTCGCCTCAGGACGGATCCTGGACGAGCAGTACTTC.

The J gene is TRBJ1-5, the V gene TRBV18; the D gene is possibly TRBD1 (5 bases). Germline-derived CDR1 and CDR2 are KGHSH and LQKENI. Trimming stripped 3 bases from V and 4 bases from J, with 13 bases between. The CDR3 consists of 15 residues. CDR3 loop: CASSPIGTENQPQHF. DNA for the CDR3: TGTGCCAGCTCACCGATAGGGACGGAGAATCAGCCCCAGCATTTT.

This chain joins TRBV6-8 and TRBJ1-2; 7 positions agree with TRBD1. The germline gives CDR1 MNHGY, CDR2 SAAAGT. Germline trimming cut 10 bases from V and 7 bases from J; bases unmatched to any gene: 12. The CDR3 runs 13 residues. CDR3 sequence reads: CATSPDRVAGYTF. The DNA for the CDR3 is TGTGCCACCAGCCCTGACAGGGTGGCTGGCTACACCTTC.

CDR3 nucleotide sequence: TGTGCCAGCAGTTCAAACACAGGTTCCCCCGAAGCTTTCTTT. Translation gives CASSSNTGSPEAFF. This rearrangement joins TRBV6-8 to TRBJ1-1; TRBD1 might be the D (5 bases). Trimming took 4 bases from V and 8 from J, leaving 17 bases between them. The CDR3 runs to 14 residues. Germline CDR1 is MNHGY and CDR2 is SAAAGT.

This clone was seen a handful of times. The chain links TRBV30 to TRBJ2-7; possibly TRBD1 or TRBD2 for D (5 bases each). The germline V gene encodes CDR1 GTSNPN and CDR2 SVGIG (reference sequence). The CDR3 is 16 residues long. Trimming removed 4 bases at V and 4 bases at J, with 23 bases between. The CDR3 nucleotides are TGTGCCTGGAAACCCCTAGGAGGCTGGGGGATTTACGAGCAGTACTTC. Its translation: CAWKPLGGWGIYEQYF.

The chain uses TRBV7-1 and TRBJ1-6; a possible D gene is TRBD1 (6 bases). TRBV7-1 is classed as an ORF, of uncertain function. The length of the CDR3 is 13 residues. V was pared by 5 bases and J by 9 bases, with 11 bases between. The CDR3 spells CASSLTGFSPLHF. The CDR3 DNA is TGTGCCAGCAGCCTAACAGGGTTTTCACCCCTCCACTTT.

This clone was recorded a few times. The genes are TRBV6-8 and TRBJ2-3; D not resolved. The germline CDR1 and CDR2 sequences are MNHGY and SAAAGT. V lost 7 bases and J 8 bases, leaving 13 bases between the germline ends. The CDR3 has 12 residues. CDR3 nucleotide sequence: TGTGCCAGCACTAGTCCCTCCCCTACGCAGTATTTT. It yields the protein CASTSPSPTQYF.

The rearrangement uses TRBV2 and TRBJ1-1; no firm D call. CDR3 length equals 13 residues. Trimming left V 2 bases short and J 3 bases short, with 7 bases between. Germline-derived CDR1 and CDR2 are SNHLY and FYNNEI. The CDR3 DNA sequence: TGTGCCAGCAGTGAATACACCGACACTGAAGCTTTCTTT. Protein: CASSEYTDTEAFF.

The chain recombines TRBV5-1 with TRBJ1-2, with 10 bases aligning to TRBD1. The V gene end was trimmed by 4 bases and the J gene end by 4 bases; junction bases not matched to a gene: 4. The CDR3 consists of 14 residues. Germline loops: CDR1 SGHRS, CDR2 YFSETQ. CDR3 DNA sequence: TGCGCCAGCAGCGAGGGACAGGGGACCTATGGCTACACCTTC. It specifies CASSEGQGTYGYTF.

This chain uses TRBV28 with TRBJ1-3, with unresolved D. In germline, CDR1 is MDHEN, CDR2 SYDVKM. This CDR3 contains 15 residues. V was pared by 7 bases and J by 4 bases, with 17 bases between. The CDR3 region has the DNA TGTGCCAGCACTCAAGCTATCCTCGGAGGAAACACCATATATTTT. It codes for CASTQAILGGNTIYF. The whole variable domain, filled in from reference TRBV28 and TRBJ1-3, reads DVKVTQSSRYLVKRTGEKVFLECVQDMDHENMFWYRQDPGLGLRLIYFSYDVKMKEKGDIPEGYSVSREKKERFSLILESASTNQTSMYLCASTQAILGGNTIYFGEGSWLTVV.

The V gene is TRBV19, the J gene TRBJ2-5; the D gene is possibly TRBD1 (5 bases). Deletions cut 5 bases from V and 5 bases from J, with 12 bases between. The CDR3 runs 13 residues. Germline assignment: CDR1 LNHDA and CDR2 SQIVND (reference sequence). The CDR3 is CASSLRGTETQYF. Written as DNA, the CDR3 is TGTGCCAGTAGTTTAAGGGGTACCGAGACCCAGTACTTC. The variable domain in full, completed from reference TRBV19 and TRBJ2-5, reads DGGITQSPKYLFRKEGQNVTLSCEQNLNHDAMYWYRQDPGQGLRLIYYSQIVNDFQKGDIAEGYSVSREKKESFPLTVTSAQKNPTAFYLCASSLRGTETQYFGPGTRLLVL.

This CDR3 is CASSGGLASTDTQYF. The DNA of the CDR3 is TGTGCCAGCAGTGGTGGACTAGCTAGCACAGATACGCAGTATTTT. The chain employs TRBV6-7 and TRBJ2-3; 8 bases line up with TRBD2. TRBV6-7 has ORF status, its function being uncertain. CDR3 size: 15 residues. The V gene end was trimmed by 5 bases and the J gene end by 0 bases; junction bases not matched to a gene: 4.

The V gene is TRBV18, the J gene TRBJ1-2; D ambiguous. The CDR3 contains 13 residues. V was cut by 2 bases and J by 2 bases, with 6 bases left in between. Looked up from germline, CDR1 is KGHSH and CDR2 is LQKENI. CDR3 bases: TGTGCCAGCTCACCATCCGCAAACTATGGCTACACCTTC. Amino acid sequence: CASSPSANYGYTF.

CDR3 loop: CASRDGRAPYEQYF. CDR3 nucleotides: TGTGCCAGCAGGGACGGGAGGGCCCCCTACGAGCAGTACTTC. The rearrangement uses TRBV6-8 and TRBJ2-7; 8 bases are a match to TRBD2. This CDR3 has 14 amino acids. The trim removed 6 bases at V and 2 bases at J, leaving 6 bases unmatched. The germline V gene has CDR1 MNHGY and CDR2 SAAAGT.

The DNA for the CDR3 is TGCAGCACCCAGGGGACAGGGGGATCCTACGAGCAGTACTTC. Its translation: CSTQGTGGSYEQYF. The gene calls are TRBV29-1 and TRBJ2-7; the match to TRBD1 covers 11 bases. The CDR3 consists of 14 residues. From germline, CDR1 is SQVTM and CDR2 ANQGSEA. The V and J ends lost 8 bases and 1 base, in that order; junction bases with no gene match: 7.

This clone was detected a few times. The V gene is TRBV6-8, the J gene TRBJ1-1; no definite D call. The CDR3 totals 14 residues. V dropped 0 bases and J dropped 3 bases, with 8 bases sitting between them. Looked up from germline, CDR1 is MNHGY and CDR2 is SAAAGT. CDR3 nucleotide sequence: TGTGCCAGCAGTTACTCTCGGTTGGACACTGAAGCTTTCTTT. It specifies CASSYSRLDTEAFF.

The chain joins TRBV11-3 to TRBJ1-2; 9 positions match TRBD1. The CDR3 totals 15 residues. Germline-derived CDR1 and CDR2 are SGHNT and YENEEA. V shed 5 bases and J 5 bases; nucleotides not matched to a gene: 9. This CDR3 is CASSVHRGRQYGYTF. CDR3 nucleotides: TGTGCCAGCAGCGTTCACAGGGGGCGCCAGTATGGCTACACCTTC.

CDR3 sequence: CASSVAGGGTEAFF. The CDR3 DNA is TGTGCCAGCAGCGTAGCAGGGGGAGGCACTGAAGCTTTCTTT. The J gene is TRBJ1-1, the V gene TRBV6-7; 7 nucleotides align to TRBD1. TRBV6-7 is reported as an ORF; its role is uncertain. CDR3 length equals 14 residues. V lost 6 bases and J lost 4; bases outside the gene matches: 8.

This clone was observed a handful of times. V is TRBV18 and J is TRBJ1-2, with D possibly matching TRBD1 (5 bases). Deletions cut 2 bases from V and 0 bases from J, with 10 bases between. The germline gives CDR1 KGHSH, CDR2 LQKENI. The CDR3 is 15 residues long. As DNA, the CDR3 is TGTGCCAGCTCACCAGGGGCTTTAGCTAACTATGGCTACACCTTC. Translation: CASSPGALANYGYTF.

In this sample, this clone turned up a few times. The V call is TRBV23-1, the J call TRBJ1-4; no reliable D call. TRBV23-1 is classed as an ORF, of uncertain function. CDR3 length equals 13 residues. Trimming shortened V by 9 bases and J by 0 bases, and 8 bases separated the two germline ends. Written as DNA, the CDR3 is TGCGCCAGTCAAGGAGCAACTAATGAAAAACTGTTTTTT. Translation gives CASQGATNEKLFF.

The rearrangement joins TRBV4-1 to TRBJ2-1; 11 nucleotides line up with TRBD2. The CDR3 runs 18 residues. Germline V gene sequence: CDR1 MGHRA, CDR2 YSYEKL. Germline trimming cut 0 bases from V and 7 bases from J; bases unmatched to any gene: 11. The CDR3 region is CASSQDTGKVAGGNEQFF. CDR3 coding DNA: TGCGCCAGCAGCCAAGATACGGGTAAGGTAGCGGGAGGGAATGAGCAGTTCTTC.